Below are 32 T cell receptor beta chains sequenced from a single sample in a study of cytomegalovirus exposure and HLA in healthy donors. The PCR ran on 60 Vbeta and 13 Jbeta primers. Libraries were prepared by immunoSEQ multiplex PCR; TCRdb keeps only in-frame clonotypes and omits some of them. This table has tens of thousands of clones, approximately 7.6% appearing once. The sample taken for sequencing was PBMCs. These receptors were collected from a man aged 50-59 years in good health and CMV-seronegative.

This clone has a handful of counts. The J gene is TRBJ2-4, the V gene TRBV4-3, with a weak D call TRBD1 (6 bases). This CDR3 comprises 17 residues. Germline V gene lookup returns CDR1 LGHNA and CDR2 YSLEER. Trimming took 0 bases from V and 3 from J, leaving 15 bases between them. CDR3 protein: CASSQDPGHPGKNIQYF. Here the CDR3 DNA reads TGCGCCAGCAGCCAAGACCCGGGACATCCCGGCAAAAACATTCAGTACTTC.

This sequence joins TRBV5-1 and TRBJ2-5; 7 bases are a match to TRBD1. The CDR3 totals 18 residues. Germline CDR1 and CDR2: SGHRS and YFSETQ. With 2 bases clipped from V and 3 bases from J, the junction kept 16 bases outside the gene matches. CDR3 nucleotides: TGCGCCAGCAGCTTCGAACCCTGGACAGGTCACTTAAAAGAGACCCAGTACTTC. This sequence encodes CASSFEPWTGHLKETQYF.

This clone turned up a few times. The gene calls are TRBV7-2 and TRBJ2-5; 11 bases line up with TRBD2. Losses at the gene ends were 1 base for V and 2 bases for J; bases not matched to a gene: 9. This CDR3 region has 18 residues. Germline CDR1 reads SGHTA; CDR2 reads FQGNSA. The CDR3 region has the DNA TGTGCCAGCAGCTTAGGCACCATAGCGGGGGGGTTTCAAGAGACCCAGTACTTC. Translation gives CASSLGTIAGGFQETQYF.

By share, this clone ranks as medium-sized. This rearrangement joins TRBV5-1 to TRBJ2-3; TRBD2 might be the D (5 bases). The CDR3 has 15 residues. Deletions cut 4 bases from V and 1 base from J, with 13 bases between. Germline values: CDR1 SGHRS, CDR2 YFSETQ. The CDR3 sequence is CASSVVALGTDTQYF. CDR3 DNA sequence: TGCGCCAGCAGCGTGGTAGCGCTCGGCACAGATACGCAGTATTTT. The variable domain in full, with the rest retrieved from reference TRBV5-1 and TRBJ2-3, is KAGVTQTPRYLIKTRGQQVTLSCSPISGHRSVSWYQQTPGQGLQFLFEYFSETQRNKGNFPGRFSGRQFSNSRSEMNVSTLELGDSALYLCASSVVALGTDTQYFGPGTRLTVL.

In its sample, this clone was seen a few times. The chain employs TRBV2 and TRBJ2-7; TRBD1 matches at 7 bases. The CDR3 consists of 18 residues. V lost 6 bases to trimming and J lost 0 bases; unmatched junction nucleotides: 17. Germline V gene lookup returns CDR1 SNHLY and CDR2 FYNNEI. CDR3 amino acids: CASRPSPLGQTGSYEQYF. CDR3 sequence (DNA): TGTGCCAGCAGGCCCTCGCCCCTGGGACAGACGGGCTCCTACGAGCAGTACTTC.

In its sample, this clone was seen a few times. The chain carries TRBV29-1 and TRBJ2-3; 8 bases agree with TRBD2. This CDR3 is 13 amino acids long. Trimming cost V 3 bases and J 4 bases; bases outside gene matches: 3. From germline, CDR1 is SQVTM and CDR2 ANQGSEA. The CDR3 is CSVEETSADTQYF. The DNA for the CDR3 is TGCAGCGTTGAGGAGACTAGCGCAGATACGCAGTATTTT.

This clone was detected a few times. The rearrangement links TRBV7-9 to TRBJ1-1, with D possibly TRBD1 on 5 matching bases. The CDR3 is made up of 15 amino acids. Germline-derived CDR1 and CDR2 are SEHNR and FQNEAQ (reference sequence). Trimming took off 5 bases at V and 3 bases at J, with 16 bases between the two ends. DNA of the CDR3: TGTGCCAGCAGCCCTAATTCGGGGGGGGACACTGAAGCTTTCTTT. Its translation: CASSPNSGGDTEAFF.

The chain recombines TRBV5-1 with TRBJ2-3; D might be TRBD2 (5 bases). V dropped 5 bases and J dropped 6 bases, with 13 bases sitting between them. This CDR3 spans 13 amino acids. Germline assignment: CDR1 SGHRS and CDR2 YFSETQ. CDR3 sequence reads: CASRIAPRDTQYF. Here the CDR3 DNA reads TGCGCCAGCAGGATAGCGCCTCGTGATACGCAGTATTTT.

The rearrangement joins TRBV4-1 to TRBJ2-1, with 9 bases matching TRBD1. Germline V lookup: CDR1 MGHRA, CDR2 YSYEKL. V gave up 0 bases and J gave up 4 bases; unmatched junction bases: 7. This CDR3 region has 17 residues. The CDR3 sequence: CASSQDIGTGPYNEQFF. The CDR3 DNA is TGCGCCAGCAGCCAAGATATAGGGACAGGGCCTTACAATGAGCAGTTCTTC.

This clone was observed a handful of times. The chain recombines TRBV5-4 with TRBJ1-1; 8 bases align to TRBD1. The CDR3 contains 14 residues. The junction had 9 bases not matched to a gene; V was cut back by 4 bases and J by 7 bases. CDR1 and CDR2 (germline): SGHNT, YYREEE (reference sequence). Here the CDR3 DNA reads TGTGCCAGCAGCGTATACGGACAGGGTTTTGAAGCTTTCTTT. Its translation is CASSVYGQGFEAFF.

CDR3 protein: CAWSVRGTGGRVTQYF. In DNA form, the CDR3 reads TGTGCCTGGAGTGTACGCGGGACAGGGGGCCGGGTGACCCAGTACTTC. V and J are TRBV30 and TRBJ2-5; 12 bases are a match to TRBD1. Unmatched junction bases numbered 9, after V lost 0 bases and J lost 7 bases. From germline, CDR1 is GTSNPN and CDR2 SVGIG (reference sequence). The CDR3 consists of 16 residues.

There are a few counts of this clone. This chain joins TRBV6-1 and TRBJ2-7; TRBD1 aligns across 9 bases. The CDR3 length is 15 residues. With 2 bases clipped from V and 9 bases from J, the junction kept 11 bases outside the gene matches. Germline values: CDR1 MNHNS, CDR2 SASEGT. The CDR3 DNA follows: TGTGCCAGCAGTGAACAACGGGACAGGGCATTCGGGCAGTACTTC. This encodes CASSEQRDRAFGQYF.

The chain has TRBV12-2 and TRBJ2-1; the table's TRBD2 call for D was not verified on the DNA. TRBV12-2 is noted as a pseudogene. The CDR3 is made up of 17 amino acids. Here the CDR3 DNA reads TGTGCAAGTCGCTTAGCGTCGCGGGCAAGCTCCTACAATGAGCAGTTCTTC. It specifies CASRLASRASSYNEQFF.

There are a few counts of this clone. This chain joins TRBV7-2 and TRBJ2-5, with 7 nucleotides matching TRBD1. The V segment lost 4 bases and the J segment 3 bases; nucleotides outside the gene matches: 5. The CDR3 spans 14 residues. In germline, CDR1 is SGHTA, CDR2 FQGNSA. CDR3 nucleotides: TGTGCCAGCAGCTCAACAGGGGTGGAAGAGACCCAGTACTTC. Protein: CASSSTGVEETQYF.

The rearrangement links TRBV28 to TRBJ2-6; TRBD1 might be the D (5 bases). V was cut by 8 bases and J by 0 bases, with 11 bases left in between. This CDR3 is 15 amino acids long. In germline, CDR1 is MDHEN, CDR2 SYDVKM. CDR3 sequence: CASRDSYSGANVLTF. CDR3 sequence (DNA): TGTGCCAGCCGAGACAGTTACTCTGGGGCCAACGTCCTGACTTTC.

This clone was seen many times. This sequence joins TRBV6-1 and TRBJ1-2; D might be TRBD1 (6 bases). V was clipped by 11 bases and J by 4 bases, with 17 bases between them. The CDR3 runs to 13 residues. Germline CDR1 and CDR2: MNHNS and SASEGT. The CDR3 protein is CASQSGGGYGYTF. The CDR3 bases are TGTGCCTCTCAATCGGGGGGCGGCTATGGCTACACCTTC.

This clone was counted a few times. DNA of the CDR3: TGTGCCAGCAGCTCCCTAGCGGGGCAAGAGACCCAGTACTTC. This gives the protein CASSSLAGQETQYF. The rearrangement uses TRBV7-8 and TRBJ2-5; 9 nucleotides align to TRBD2. Germline CDR1 is SGHVS and CDR2 is FQNEAQ. The CDR3 loop spans 14 amino acids. J was trimmed by 2 bases and V by 4 bases; bases with no gene match: 2.

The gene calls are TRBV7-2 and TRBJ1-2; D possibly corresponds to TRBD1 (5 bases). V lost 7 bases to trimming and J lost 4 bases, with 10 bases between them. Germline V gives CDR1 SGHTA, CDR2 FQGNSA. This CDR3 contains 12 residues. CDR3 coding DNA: TGTGCCAGCACCCTCCAGGGCTATGGCTACACCTTC. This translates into CASTLQGYGYTF.

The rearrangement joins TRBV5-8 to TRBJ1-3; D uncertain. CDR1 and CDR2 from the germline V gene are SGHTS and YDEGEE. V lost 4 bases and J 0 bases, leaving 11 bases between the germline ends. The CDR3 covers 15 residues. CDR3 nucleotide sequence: TGTGCCAGCAGCCCCCCTGGGCTCTCTGGAAACACCATATATTTT. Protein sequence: CASSPPGLSGNTIYF.

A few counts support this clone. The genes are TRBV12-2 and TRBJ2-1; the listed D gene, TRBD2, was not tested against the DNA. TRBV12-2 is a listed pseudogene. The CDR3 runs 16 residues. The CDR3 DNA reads TGTGCAAGTCGCCCTTGCCGGACTAGCGGCTACAATGAGCAGTTCTTC. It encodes CASRPCRTSGYNEQFF.

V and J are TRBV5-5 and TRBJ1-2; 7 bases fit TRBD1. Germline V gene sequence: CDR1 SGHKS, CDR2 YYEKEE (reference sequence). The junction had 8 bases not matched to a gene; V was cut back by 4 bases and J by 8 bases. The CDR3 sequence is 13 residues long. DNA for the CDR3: TGTGCCAGCAGCCTATCAGGGGGGAAAGGCTACACCTTC. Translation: CASSLSGGKGYTF.

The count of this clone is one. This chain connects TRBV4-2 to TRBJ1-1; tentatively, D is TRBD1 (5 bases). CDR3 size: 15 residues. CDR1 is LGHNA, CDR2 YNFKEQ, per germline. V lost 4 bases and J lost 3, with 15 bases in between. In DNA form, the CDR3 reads TGTGCCAGCAGCCCAGCCGGGGGGAATGACACTGAAGCTTTCTTT. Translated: CASSPAGGNDTEAFF.

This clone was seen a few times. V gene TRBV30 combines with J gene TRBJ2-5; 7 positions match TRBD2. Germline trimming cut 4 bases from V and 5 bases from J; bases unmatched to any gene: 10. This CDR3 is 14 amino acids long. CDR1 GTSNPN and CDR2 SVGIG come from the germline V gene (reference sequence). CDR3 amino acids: CAWMGGGSGETQYF. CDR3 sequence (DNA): TGTGCCTGGATGGGGGGAGGGTCAGGGGAGACCCAGTACTTC.

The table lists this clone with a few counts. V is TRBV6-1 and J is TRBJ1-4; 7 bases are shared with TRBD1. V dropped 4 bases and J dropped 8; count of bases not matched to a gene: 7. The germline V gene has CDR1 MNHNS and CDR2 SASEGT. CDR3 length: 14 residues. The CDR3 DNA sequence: TGTGCCAGCAGTGGCCTCGCAGGGGGGGAAAAACTGTTTTTT. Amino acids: CASSGLAGGEKLFF.

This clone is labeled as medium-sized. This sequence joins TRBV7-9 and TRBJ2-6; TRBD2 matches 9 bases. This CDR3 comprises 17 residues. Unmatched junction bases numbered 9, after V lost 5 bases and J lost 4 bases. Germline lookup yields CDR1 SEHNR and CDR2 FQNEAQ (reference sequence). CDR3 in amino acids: CASSPSQGLAGANVLTF. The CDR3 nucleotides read TGTGCCAGCAGCCCCTCGCAGGGACTAGCAGGGGCCAACGTCCTGACTTTC.

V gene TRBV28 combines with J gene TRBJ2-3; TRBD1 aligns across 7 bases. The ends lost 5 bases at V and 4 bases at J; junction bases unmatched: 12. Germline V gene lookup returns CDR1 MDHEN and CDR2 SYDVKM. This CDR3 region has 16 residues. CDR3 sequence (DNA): TGTGCCAGCAGTCACCGAACAGGGGTAGGCTCAGATACGCAGTATTTT. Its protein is CASSHRTGVGSDTQYF.

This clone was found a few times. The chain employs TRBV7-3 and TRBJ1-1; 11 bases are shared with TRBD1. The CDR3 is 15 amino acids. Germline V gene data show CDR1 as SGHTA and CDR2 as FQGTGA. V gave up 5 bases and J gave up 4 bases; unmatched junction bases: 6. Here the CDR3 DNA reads TGTGCCAGCAGCCCTAGGACAGGGGGCATCACTGAAGCTTTCTTT. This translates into CASSPRTGGITEAFF.

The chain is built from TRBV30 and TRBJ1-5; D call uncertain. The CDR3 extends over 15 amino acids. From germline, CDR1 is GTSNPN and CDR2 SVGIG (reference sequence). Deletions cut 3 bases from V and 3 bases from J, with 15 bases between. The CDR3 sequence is CAWRPGIRSNQPQHF. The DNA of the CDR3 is TGTGCCTGGAGGCCCGGGATTAGATCCAATCAGCCCCAGCATTTT.

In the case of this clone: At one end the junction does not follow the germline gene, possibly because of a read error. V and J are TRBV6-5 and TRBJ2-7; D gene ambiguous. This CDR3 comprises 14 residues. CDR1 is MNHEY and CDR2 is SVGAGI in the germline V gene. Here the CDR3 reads CASSYSYSTYGQYF. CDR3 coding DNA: TGTGCCAGCAGTTACTCGTACAGCACCTACGGGCAGTACTTC.

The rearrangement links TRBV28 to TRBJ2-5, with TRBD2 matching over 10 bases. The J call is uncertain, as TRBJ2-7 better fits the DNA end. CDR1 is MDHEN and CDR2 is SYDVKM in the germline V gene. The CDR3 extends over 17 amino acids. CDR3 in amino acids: CASSLVASGRPTYEQYF. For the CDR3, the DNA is TGTGCCAGCAGTTTAGTTGCTAGCGGGAGACCTACTTACGAGCAGTACTTC.

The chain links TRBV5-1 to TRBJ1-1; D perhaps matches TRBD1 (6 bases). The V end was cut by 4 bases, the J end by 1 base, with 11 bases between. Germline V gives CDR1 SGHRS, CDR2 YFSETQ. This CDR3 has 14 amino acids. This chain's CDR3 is CASSAKDRNTEAFF. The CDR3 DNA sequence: TGCGCCAGCAGCGCAAAGGACAGGAACACTGAAGCTTTCTTT.

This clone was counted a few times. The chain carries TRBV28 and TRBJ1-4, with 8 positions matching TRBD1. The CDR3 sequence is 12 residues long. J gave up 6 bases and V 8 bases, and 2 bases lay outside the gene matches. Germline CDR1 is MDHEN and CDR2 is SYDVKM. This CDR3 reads CASGTGDEKLFF. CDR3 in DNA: TGTGCCAGCGGGACAGGCGATGAAAAACTGTTTTTT.